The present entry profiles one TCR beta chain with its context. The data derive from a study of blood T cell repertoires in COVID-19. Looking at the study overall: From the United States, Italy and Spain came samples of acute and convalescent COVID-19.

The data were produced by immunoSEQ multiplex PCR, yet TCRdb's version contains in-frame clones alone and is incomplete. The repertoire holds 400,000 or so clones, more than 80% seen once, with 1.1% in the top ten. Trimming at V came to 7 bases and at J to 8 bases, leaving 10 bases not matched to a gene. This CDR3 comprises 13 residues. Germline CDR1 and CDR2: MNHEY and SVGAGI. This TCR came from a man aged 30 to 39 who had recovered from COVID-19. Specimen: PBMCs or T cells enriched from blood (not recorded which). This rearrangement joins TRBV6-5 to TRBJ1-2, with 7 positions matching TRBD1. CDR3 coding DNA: TGTGCCAGCACAATACACAGGGGCGGGGGCTACACCTTC. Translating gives CASTIHRGGGYTF.